The source of this T cell receptor beta chain is a study of neurological immune-mediated disorders. General study findings and limits: It was the repertoires of 18 of 34 multiple sclerosis patients that phylogenetic grouping placed in one related-CDR3 cluster, which is a possible signature. The expanded clones of different subjects shared no CDR3 amino acid sequences (suggesting private repertoires in all groups).

Synthesis of cDNA was accomplished via 5'RACE employing 10-nucleotide random UMIs. TCRdb recomputed calls from the 5' RACE reads with MiXCR, one row per CDR3 protein. The sample has about 62,000 distinct CDR3 sequences, roughly 4% seen once. Ten or more counts support this clonotype. What it recognizes is unknown. Looked up from germline, CDR1 is LGHNA and CDR2 is YSLEER. CDR3 size: 15 residues. J gave up 6 bases and V 2 bases, and 5 bases lay outside the gene matches. The receptor's source is a woman aged 45-65 years with multiple sclerosis. V is TRBV4-3 and J is TRBJ2-3, with TRBD2 identical over 10 bases. Sequencing input: PBMCs. CDR3 in DNA: TGCGCCAGCAGCCAACTAGCGGGAGAAGGGGATACGCAGTATTTT. It encodes CASSQLAGEGDTQYF.